This T cell receptor beta chain was obtained from a study of CXCR3-negative and CXCR3-positive naive CD8 T cells. CDR3 length equals 13 residues. The V gene's germline CDR1 is LGHNT and CDR2 FRNRAP. Through 5' RACE with UMI labels, the TRB cDNA libraries were prepared. Reanalyzing the 5' RACE reads, TCRdb keeps one entry per CDR3 protein, without DNA. This sample carries fewer than 55,000 distinct CDR3 sequences, with about 1.6% going to the ten biggest clones. The specimen sequenced was naive CXCR3- CD8+ T cells from blood. Subset of the sample: CD45RO-CCR7+CD27+CD95- naive CD8+ T cells lacking CXCR3 (TNR3-). The sequence derives from a human donor in good health. Some clones in this sample may be carry-over from other donors' samples. V is TRBV12-5 and J is TRBJ1-5. Here the CDR3 reads CASGSDDNQPQHF.